The clone carrying this T cell receptor (beta chain) was counted at least ten times. The target antigen is unknown. Breast cancer patients provided tissue from their axillary draining lymph nodes. The data were taken from a study of breast tumors, draining lymph nodes, adjacent tissues. Study outcomes and limitations: Luminal-like breast cancer showed significantly greater tumor-nontumor repertoire similarity than basal-like breast cancer did.

TCRdb itself ran the multiplex PCR reads through MiXCR, one entry per CDR3 protein. The sample contains approximately 100,000 distinct CDR3 sequences, approximately 22% of which appear only once. The source of this sequence is a female donor with breast cancer. Some clones in this sample may be carry-over from other donors' samples. The specimen sequenced was axillary lymph node tissue.

The CDR3 loop reads CASGLGTNTGELFF. The CDR3 DNA is TGTGCTAGTGGTTTAGGTACGAACACCGGGGAGCTGTTTTTT. The chain employs TRBV12-5 and TRBJ2-2; no clear D gene. CDR1 and CDR2 (germline): LGHNT, FRNRAP. The CDR3 length is 14 residues. Trimming pared 3 bases from V and 0 bases from J, leaving 5 bases between.